This TCR beta chain emerged from a study of beta chain features in type 1 diabetes. With 4 bases removed from V and 3 bases from J, the gap between germline ends came to 17 bases. The V gene's germline CDR1 is MNHNS and CDR2 SASEGT. The CDR3 spans 16 residues. TCRB transcripts that were expressed got sequenced, as all of the isolated RNA had been reverse transcribed. The data were produced by immunoSEQ multiplex PCR, yet TCRdb's version contains in-frame clones alone and is incomplete. Of about 360,000 clones detected, about 12% appear once; the ten largest clones hold 0.017%. Sequenced: naive CD4+ T cells from blood. The TCR comes from a young man in good health. The V call is TRBV6-1, the J call TRBJ2-3, with D perhaps matching TRBD1 (6 bases). The CDR3 loop reads CASSAGRERGTDTQYF. The CDR3 nucleotides are TGTGCCAGCAGTGCAGGCAGGGAGAGGGGGACAGATACGCAGTATTTT.